One TCR beta chain is described in this entry. This specimen comes from a study of shared clonotypes between healthy human individuals. The CDR3 totals 16 residues. V shed 5 bases and J 6 bases; nucleotides not matched to a gene: 10. From germline, CDR1 is MDHEN and CDR2 SYDVKM. This table comes from immunoSEQ multiplex PCR, and its TCRdb copy is limited to in-frame clones, with some not included. The sample has roughly 2 million clones, 95% seen once. This chain uses TRBV28 with TRBJ1-2, with 12 bases identical to TRBD1. Sample: naive CD4+ T cells sorted from blood. Subset defined: CD45RA+ positively selected. The clonotype comes from a young man in good health. The CDR3 loop is CASSRGTGGWEHGYTF. The DNA of the CDR3 is TGTGCCAGCAGTCGTGGGACAGGGGGCTGGGAGCATGGCTACACCTTC.